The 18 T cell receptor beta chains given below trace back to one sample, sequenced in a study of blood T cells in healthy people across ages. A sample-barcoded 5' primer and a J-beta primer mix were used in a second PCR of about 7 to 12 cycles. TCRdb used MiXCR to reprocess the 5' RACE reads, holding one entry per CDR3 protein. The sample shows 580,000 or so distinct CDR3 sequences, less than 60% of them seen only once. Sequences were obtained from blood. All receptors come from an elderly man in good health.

CDR3 region: CASSFPPVDRAYTGELFF. The CDR3 DNA follows: TGTGCCAGCAGTTTCCCCCCGGTGGACAGGGCATACACCGGGGAGCTGTTTTTT. The genes are TRBV27 and TRBJ2-2; TRBD1 agrees at 8 bases. V lost 3 bases, J lost 3 bases, and 12 bases stayed unmatched. CDR1 MNHEY and CDR2 SMNVEV come from the germline V gene (reference sequence). The CDR3 totals 18 residues.

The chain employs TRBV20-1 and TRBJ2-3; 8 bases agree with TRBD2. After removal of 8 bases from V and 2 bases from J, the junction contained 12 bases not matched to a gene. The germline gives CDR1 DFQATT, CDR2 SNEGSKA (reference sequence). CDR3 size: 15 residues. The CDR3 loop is CSTPGTSLFTDTQYF. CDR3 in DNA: TGCAGTACCCCCGGGACTAGTTTATTCACAGATACGCAGTATTTT.

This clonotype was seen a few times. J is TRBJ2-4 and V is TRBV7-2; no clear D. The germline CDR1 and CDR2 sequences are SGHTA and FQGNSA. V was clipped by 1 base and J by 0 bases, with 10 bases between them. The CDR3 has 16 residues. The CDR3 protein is CASSLVGLLAKNIQYF. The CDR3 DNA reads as TGTGCCAGCAGCTTAGTGGGTCTCCTAGCCAAAAACATTCAGTACTTC.

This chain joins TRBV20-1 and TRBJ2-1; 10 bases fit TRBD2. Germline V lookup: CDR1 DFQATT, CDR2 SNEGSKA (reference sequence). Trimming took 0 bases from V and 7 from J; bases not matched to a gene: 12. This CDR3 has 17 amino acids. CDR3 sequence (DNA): TGCAGTGCTAGAGATGGAACCCGAGCGGGGGGGCTAAATGAGCAGTTCTTC. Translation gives CSARDGTRAGGLNEQFF.

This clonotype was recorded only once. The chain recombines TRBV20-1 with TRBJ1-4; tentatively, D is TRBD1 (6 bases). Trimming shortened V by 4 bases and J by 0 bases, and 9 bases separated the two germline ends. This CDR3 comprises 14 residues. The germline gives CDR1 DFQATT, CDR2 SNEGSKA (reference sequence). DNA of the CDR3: TGCAGTGCTACCGACAGGACAACTAATGAAAAACTGTTTTTT. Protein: CSATDRTTNEKLFF.

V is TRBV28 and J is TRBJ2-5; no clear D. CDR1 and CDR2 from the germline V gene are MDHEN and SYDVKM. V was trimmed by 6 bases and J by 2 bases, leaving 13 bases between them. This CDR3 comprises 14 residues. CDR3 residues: CASSRGPSQETQYF. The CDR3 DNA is TGTGCCAGCAGCCGAGGACCGAGTCAAGAGACCCAGTACTTC. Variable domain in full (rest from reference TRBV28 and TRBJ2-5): DVKVTQSSRYLVKRTGEKVFLECVQDMDHENMFWYRQDPGLGLRLIYFSYDVKMKEKGDIPEGYSVSREKKERFSLILESASTNQTSMYLCASSRGPSQETQYFGPGTRLLVL.

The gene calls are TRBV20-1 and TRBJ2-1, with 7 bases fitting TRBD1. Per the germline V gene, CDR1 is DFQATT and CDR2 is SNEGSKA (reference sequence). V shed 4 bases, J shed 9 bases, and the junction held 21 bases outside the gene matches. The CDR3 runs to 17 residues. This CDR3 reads CSAKDSVAAGGIGEQFF. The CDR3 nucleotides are TGCAGTGCTAAAGATTCAGTGGCCGCAGGGGGTATCGGTGAGCAGTTCTTC.

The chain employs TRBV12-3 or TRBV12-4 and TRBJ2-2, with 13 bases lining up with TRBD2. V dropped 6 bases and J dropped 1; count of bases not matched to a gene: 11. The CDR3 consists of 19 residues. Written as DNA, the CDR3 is TGTGCCAGCAGCTCCAAGTCGACTAGCGGGGGGTTGAACACCGGGGAGCTGTTTTTT. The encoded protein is CASSSKSTSGGLNTGELFF.

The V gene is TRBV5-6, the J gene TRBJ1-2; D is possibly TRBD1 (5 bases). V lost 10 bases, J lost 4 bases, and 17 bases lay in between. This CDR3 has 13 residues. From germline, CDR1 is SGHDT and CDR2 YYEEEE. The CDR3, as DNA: TGTGCCTGCTCCCGGACGGGACTCTATGGCTACACCTTC. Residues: CACSRTGLYGYTF.

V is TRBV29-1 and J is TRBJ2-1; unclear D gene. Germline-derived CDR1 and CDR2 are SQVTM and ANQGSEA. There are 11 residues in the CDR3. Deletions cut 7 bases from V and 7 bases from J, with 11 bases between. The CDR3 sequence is CSGERWNEQFF. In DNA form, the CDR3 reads TGCAGCGGCGAAAGGTGGAATGAGCAGTTCTTC.

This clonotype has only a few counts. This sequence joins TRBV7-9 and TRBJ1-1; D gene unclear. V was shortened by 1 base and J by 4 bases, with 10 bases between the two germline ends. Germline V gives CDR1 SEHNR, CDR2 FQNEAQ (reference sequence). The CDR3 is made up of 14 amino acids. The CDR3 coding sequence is TGTGCCAGCAGCTTAGGTGAGGGAGGCACTGAAGCTTTCTTT. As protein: CASSLGEGGTEAFF.

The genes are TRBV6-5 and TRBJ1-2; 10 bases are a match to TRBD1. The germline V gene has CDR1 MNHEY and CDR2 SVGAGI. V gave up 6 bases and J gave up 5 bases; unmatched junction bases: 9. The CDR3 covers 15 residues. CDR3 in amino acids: CASSPLRDRGYGYTF. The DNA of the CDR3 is TGTGCCAGCAGCCCGCTCCGGGACAGGGGTTATGGCTACACCTTC.

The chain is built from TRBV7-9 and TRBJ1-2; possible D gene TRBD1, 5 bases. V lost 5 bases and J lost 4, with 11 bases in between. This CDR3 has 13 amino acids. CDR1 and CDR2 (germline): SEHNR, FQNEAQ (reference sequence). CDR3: CASSLTVGYGYTF. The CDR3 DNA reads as TGTGCCAGCAGCCTGACAGTCGGCTATGGCTACACCTTC.

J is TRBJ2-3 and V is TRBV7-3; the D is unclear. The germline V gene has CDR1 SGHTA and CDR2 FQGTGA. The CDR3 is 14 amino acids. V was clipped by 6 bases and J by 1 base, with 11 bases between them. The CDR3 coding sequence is TGTGCCAGCAGTGCTAATGGGGGCACAGATACGCAGTATTTT. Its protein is CASSANGGTDTQYF.

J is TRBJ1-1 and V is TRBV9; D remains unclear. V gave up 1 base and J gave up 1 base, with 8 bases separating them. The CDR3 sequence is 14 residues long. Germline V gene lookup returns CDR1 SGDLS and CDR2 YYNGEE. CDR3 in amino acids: CASSVMPANTEAFF. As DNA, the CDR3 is TGTGCCAGCAGCGTAATGCCCGCGAACACTGAAGCTTTCTTT.

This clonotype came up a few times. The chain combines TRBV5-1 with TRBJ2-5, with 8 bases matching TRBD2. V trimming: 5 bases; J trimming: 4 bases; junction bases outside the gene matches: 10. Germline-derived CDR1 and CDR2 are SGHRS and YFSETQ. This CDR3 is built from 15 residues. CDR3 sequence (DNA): TGCGCCAGCAGTTCGGGTGGGACTAGGGGAGAGACCCAGTACTTC. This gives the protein CASSSGGTRGETQYF.

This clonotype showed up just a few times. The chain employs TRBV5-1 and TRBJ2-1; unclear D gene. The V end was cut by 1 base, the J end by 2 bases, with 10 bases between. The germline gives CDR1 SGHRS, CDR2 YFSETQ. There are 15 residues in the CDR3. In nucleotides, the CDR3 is TGCGCCAGCAGCTTGACTGGTCTCACCTACAATGAGCAGTTCTTC. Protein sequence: CASSLTGLTYNEQFF.

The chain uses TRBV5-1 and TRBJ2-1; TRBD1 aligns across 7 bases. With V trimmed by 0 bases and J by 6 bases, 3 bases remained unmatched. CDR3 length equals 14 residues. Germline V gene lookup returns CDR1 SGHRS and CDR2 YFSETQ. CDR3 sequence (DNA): TGCGCCAGCAGCTTGGGACAGGGCAGCAATGAGCAGTTCTTC. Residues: CASSLGQGSNEQFF.